A single T cell receptor beta chain is shown here with its context. Its target is not known. V trimming: 5 bases; J trimming: 4 bases; junction bases outside the gene matches: 11. Germline V gene lookup returns CDR1 SGHTA and CDR2 FQGTGA. The CDR3 sequence is 16 residues long. The sample originates from a study of cytomegalovirus exposure and HLA in healthy donors. Notes on the study in general: Most TCR sequences showed up rarely, but some public TCRs showed up in many donors.

The assay was immunoSEQ multiplex PCR, and TCRdb's table has in-frame clones only and misses some. The data show approximately 98,000 clones, about 94% seen once. This sequence originates from a woman aged 18-35 years in good health and CMV-seronegative. Input material: PBMCs. V is TRBV7-3 and J is TRBJ2-3; 8 positions match TRBD1. CDR3 amino acids: CASSLYDRGFPDTQYF. CDR3 nucleotides: TGTGCCAGCAGCCTCTACGACAGGGGTTTCCCAGATACGCAGTATTTT.